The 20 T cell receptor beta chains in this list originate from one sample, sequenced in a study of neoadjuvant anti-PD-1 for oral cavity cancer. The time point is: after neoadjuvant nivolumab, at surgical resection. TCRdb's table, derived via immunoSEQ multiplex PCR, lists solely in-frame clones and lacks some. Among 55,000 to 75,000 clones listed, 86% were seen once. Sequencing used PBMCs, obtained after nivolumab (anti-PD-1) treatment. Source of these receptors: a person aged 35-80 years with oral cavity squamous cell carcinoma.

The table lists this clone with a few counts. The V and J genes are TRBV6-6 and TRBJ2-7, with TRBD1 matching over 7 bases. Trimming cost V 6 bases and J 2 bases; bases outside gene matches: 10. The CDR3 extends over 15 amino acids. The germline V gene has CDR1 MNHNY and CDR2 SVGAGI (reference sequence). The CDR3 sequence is CASSTGVSGPYEQYF. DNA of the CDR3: TGTGCCAGCAGCACAGGGGTGAGTGGCCCCTACGAGCAGTACTTC.

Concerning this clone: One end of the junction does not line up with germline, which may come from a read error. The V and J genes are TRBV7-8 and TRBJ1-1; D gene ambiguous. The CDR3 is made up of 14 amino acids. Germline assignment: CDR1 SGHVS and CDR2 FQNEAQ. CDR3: CASGLKGLGTEAFF. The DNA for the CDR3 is TGTGCCAGCGGCTTAAAGGGATTGGGGACTGAAGCTTTCTTT.

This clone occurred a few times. DNA of the CDR3: TGTGCCAGCAGCCGGGACAGGGCACAGCCCCAGCATTTT. Its protein product is CASSRDRAQPQHF. The rearrangement uses TRBV11-2 and TRBJ1-5; TRBD1 matches 9 bases. Germline CDR1 SGHAT, CDR2 FQNNGV. The CDR3 runs to 13 residues. Trimming removed 5 bases from V and 7 bases from J; junction bases left unmatched: 3.

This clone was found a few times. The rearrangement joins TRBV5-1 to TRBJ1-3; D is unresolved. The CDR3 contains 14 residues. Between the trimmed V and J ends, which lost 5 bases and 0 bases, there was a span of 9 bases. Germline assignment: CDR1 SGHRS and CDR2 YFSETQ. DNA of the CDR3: TGCGCCAGCAGTCGCGATTACTCTGGAAACACCATATATTTT. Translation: CASSRDYSGNTIYF.

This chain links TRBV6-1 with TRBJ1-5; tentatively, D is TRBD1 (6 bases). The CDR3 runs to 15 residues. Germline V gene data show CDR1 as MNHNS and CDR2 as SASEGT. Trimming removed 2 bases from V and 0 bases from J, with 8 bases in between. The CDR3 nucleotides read TGTGCCAGCAGTGAAAGGGGGGTTAGCAATCAGCCCCAGCATTTT. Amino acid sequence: CASSERGVSNQPQHF.

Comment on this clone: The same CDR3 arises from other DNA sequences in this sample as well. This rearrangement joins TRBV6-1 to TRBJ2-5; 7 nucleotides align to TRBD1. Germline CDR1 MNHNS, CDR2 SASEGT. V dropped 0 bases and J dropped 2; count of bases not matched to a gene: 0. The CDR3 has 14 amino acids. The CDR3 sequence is CASSEAQGQETQYF. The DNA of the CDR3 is TGTGCCAGCAGTGAAGCACAGGGGCAAGAGACCCAGTACTTC.

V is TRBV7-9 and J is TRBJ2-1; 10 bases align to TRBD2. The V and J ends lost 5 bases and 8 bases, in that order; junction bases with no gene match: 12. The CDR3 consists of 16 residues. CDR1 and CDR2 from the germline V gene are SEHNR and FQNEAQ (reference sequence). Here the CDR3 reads CASSPRLSGGAHEQFF. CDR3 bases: TGTGCCAGCAGCCCCAGACTAAGCGGGGGGGCTCATGAGCAGTTCTTC.

CDR3 sequence reads: CASSPRQVNTEAFF. The CDR3 DNA is TGCGCCAGCAGCCCCAGACAAGTGAACACTGAAGCTTTCTTT. The gene calls are TRBV4-1 and TRBJ1-1; D remains unclear. Per germline, CDR1 MGHRA and CDR2 YSYEKL. This CDR3 is 14 amino acids long. Deletions cut 4 bases from V and 0 bases from J, with 9 bases between.

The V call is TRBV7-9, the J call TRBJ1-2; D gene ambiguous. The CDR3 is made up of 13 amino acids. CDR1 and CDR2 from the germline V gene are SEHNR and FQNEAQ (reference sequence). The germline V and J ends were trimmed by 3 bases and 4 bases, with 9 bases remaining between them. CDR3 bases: TGTGCCAGCAGCTTTCCAGCTGGCTATGGCTACACCTTC. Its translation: CASSFPAGYGYTF.

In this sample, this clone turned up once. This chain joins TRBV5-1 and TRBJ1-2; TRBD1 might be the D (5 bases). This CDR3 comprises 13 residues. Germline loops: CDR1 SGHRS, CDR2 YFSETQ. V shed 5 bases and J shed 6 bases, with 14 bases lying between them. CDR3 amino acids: CASRAGTTDGYTF. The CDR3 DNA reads TGCGCCAGCAGGGCCGGGACGACGGATGGCTACACCTTC. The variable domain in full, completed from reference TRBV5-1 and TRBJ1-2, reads KAGVTQTPRYLIKTRGQQVTLSCSPISGHRSVSWYQQTPGQGLQFLFEYFSETQRNKGNFPGRFSGRQFSNSRSEMNVSTLELGDSALYLCASRAGTTDGYTFGSGTRLTVV.

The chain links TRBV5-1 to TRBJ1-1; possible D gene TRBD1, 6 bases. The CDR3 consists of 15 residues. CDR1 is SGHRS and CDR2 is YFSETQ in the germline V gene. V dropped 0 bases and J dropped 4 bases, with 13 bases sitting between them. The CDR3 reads CASSLAGARPTEAFF. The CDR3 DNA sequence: TGCGCCAGCAGCTTGGCAGGGGCGCGACCCACTGAAGCTTTCTTT.

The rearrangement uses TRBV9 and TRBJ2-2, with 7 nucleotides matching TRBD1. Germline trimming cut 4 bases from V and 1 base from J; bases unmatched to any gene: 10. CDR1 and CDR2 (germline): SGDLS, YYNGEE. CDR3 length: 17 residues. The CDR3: CASSRQTGPRNTGELFF. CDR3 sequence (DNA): TGTGCCAGCAGCAGGCAGACAGGGCCGCGGAACACCGGGGAGCTGTTTTTT.

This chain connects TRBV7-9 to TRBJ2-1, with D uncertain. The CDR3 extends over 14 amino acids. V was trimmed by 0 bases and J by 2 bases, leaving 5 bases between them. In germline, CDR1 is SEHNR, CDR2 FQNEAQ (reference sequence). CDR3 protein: CASSLAGTYNEQFF. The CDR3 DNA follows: TGTGCCAGCAGCTTAGCGGGGACCTACAATGAGCAGTTCTTC.

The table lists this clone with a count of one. This chain's CDR3 is CASSLGSRASGYNEQFF. CDR3 coding DNA: TGTGCCAGCAGTCTAGGGTCACGGGCTAGCGGATACAATGAGCAGTTCTTC. V and J are TRBV7-3 and TRBJ2-1; TRBD2 matches at 7 bases. This CDR3 comprises 17 residues. With V trimmed by 6 bases and J by 4 bases, 15 bases remained unmatched. CDR1 is SGHTA and CDR2 is FQGTGA in the germline V gene. The variable domain in full, with the rest retrieved from reference TRBV7-3 and TRBJ2-1, is GAGVSQTPSNKVTEKGKYVELRCDPISGHTALYWYRQSLGQGPEFLIYFQGTGAADDSGLPNDRFFAVRPEGSVSTLKIQRTERGDSAVYLCASSLGSRASGYNEQFFGPGTRLTVL.

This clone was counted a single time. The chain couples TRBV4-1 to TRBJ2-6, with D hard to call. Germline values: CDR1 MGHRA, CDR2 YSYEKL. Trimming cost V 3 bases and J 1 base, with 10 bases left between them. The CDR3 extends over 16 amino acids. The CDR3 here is CASSQGQGSGANVLTF. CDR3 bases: TGCGCCAGCAGCCAGGGTCAAGGTTCTGGGGCCAACGTCCTGACTTTC.

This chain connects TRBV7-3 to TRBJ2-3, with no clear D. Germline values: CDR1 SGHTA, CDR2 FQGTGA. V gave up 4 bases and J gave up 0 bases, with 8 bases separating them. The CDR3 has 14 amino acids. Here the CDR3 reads CASSSHQSTDTQYF. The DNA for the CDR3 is TGTGCCAGCAGCTCCCACCAAAGCACAGATACGCAGTATTTT.

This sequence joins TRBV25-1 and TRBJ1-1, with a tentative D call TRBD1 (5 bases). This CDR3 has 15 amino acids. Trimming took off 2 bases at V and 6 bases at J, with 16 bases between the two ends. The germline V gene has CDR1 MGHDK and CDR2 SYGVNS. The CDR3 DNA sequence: TGTGCCAGCAGTGAAAGTGTGGGACCTGTGGCTGAAGCTTTCTTT. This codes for CASSESVGPVAEAFF.

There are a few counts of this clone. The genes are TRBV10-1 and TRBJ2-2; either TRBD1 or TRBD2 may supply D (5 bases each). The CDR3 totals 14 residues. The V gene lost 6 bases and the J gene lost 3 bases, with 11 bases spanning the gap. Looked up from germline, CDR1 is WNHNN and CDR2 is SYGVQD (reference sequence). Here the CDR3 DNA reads TGCGCCAGCAGACGGGACCTAGACACCGGGGAGCTGTTTTTT. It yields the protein CASRRDLDTGELFF.

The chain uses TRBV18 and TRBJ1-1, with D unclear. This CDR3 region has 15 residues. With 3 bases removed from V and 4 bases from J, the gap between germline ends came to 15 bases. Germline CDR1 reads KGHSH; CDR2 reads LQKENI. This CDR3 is CASSPQDMWVTEAFF. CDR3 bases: TGTGCCAGCTCACCTCAAGACATGTGGGTCACTGAAGCTTTCTTT.

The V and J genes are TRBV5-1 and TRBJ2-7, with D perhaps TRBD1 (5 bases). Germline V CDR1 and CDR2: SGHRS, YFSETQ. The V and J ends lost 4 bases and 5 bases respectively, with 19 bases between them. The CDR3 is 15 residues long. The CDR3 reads CASSQGRANLDEQYF. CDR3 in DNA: TGCGCCAGCAGCCAGGGCAGGGCTAACTTGGACGAGCAGTACTTC.